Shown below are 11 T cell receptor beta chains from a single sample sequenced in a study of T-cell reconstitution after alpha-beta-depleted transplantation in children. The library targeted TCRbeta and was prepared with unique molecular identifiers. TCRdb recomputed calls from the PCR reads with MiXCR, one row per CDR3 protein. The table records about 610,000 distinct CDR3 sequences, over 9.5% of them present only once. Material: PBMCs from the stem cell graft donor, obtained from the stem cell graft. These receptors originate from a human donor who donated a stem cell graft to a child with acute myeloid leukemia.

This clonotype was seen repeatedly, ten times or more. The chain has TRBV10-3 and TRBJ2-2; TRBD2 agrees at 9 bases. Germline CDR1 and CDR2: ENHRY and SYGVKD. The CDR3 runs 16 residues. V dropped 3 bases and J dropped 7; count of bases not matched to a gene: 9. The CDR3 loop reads CAISEVAGVNVGELFF. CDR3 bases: TGTGCCATCAGTGAAGTAGCGGGAGTAAATGTCGGGGAGCTGTTTTTT.

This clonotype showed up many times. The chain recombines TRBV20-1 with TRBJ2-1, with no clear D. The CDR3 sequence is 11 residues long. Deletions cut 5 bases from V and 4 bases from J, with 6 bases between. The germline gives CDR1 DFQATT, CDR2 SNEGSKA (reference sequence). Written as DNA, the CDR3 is TGCAGTGCTCCTAGGTACAATGAGCAGTTCTTC. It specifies CSAPRYNEQFF.

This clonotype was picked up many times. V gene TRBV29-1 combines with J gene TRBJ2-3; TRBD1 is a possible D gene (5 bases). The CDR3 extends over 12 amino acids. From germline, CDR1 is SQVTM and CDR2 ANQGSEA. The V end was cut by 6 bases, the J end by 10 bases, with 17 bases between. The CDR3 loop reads CSVRQPGLAQYF. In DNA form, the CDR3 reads TGCAGCGTCCGACAGCCTGGGTTAGCGCAGTATTTT.

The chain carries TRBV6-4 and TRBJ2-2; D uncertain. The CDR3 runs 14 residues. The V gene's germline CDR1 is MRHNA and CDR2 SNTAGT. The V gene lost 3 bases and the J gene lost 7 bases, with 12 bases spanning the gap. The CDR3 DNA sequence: TGTGCCAGCAGTGAAGGACCAGAAGTCGGGGAGCTGTTTTTT. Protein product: CASSEGPEVGELFF.

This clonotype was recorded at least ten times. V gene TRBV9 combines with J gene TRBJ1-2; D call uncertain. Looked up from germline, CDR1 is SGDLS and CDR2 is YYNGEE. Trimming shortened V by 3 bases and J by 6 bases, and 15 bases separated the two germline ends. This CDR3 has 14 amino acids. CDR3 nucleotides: TGTGCCAGCAGCGCTCGGAGTAAAAGCAATGGCTACACCTTC. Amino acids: CASSARSKSNGYTF.

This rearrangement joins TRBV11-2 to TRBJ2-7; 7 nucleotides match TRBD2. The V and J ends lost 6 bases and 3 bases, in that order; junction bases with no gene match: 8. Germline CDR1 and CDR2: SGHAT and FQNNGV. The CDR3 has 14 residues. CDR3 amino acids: CASRRTSDLYEQYF. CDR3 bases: TGTGCCAGCAGGCGAACTAGCGACCTCTACGAGCAGTACTTC.

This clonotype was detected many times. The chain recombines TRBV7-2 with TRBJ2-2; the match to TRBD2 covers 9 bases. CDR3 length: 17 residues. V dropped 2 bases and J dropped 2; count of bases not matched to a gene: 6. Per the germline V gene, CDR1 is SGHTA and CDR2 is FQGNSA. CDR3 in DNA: TGTGCCAGCAGCTTAAGGGCGGGAGGGCCAAACACCGGGGAGCTGTTTTTT. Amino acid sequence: CASSLRAGGPNTGELFF.

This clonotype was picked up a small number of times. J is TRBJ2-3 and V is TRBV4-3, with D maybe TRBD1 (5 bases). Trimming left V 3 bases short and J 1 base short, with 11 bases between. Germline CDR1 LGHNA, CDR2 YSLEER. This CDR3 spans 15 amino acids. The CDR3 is CASSHAWTRTDTQYF. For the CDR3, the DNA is TGCGCCAGCAGCCATGCCTGGACACGCACAGATACGCAGTATTTT.

CDR3: CASSLDRPRDGYTF. In DNA form, the CDR3 reads TGCGCCAGCAGCTTGGACAGGCCTCGGGATGGCTACACCTTC. The chain links TRBV5-1 to TRBJ1-2; D possibly corresponds to TRBD1 (5 bases). The length of the CDR3 is 14 residues. The germline V gene encodes CDR1 SGHRS and CDR2 YFSETQ. The ends were cut back, 0 bases at V and 6 bases at J, with 12 bases in the middle.

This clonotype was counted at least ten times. The CDR3 here is CANTGRGLTGELFF. Here the CDR3 DNA reads TGTGCCAACACTGGCAGGGGACTGACCGGGGAGCTGTTTTTT. This chain links TRBV6-2 or TRBV6-3 with TRBJ2-2; D might be TRBD1 or TRBD2, each matching 6 bases. V was clipped by 10 bases and J by 5 bases, with 17 bases between them. CDR1 is MNHEY and CDR2 is SVGEGT in the germline V gene. There are 14 residues in the CDR3.

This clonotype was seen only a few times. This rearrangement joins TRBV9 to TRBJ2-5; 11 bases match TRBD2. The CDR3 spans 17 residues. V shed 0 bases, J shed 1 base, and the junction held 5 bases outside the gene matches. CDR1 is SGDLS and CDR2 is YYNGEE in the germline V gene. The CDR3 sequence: CASSVATLAGAQETQYF. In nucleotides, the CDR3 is TGTGCCAGCAGCGTAGCTACACTAGCGGGAGCCCAAGAGACCCAGTACTTC.